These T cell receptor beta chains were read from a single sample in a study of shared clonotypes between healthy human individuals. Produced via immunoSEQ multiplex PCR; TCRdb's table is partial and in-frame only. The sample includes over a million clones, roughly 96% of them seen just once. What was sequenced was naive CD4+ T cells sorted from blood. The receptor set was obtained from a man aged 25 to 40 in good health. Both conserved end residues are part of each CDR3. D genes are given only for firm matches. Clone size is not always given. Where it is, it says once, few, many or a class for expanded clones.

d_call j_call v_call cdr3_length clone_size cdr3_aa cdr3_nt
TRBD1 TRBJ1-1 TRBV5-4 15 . CASSLWGQGNTEAFF TGTGCCAGCAGCTTGTGGGGACAGGGGAACACTGAAGCTTTCTTT
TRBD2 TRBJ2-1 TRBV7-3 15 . CASKKTSGYMNEQFF TGTGCCAGCAAAAAGACTAGCGGTTATATGAATGAGCAGTTCTTC
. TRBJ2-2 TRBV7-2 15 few CASSSLRGGTGELFF TGTGCCAGCAGCAGCCTCAGGGGTGGCACCGGGGAGCTGTTTTTT
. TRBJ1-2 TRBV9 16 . CASSQRAFGANYGYTF TGTGCCAGCAGTCAACGGGCCTTCGGAGCTAACTATGGCTACACCTTC
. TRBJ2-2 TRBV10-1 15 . CASSEGFANTGELFF TGCGCCAGCAGTGAAGGGTTCGCGAACACCGGGGAGCTGTTTTTT
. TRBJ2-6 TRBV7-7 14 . CASSPRSGANVLTF TGTGCTAGCAGCCCCCGTTCTGGGGCCAACGTCCTGACTTTC
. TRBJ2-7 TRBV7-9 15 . CASSPADPNPSEQYF TGTGCCAGCAGCCCCGCGGACCCAAACCCCTCCGAGCAGTACTTC
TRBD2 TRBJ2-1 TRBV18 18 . CASSPQTTSGTQYNEQFF TGTGCCAGCTCACCACAGACGACTAGCGGAACCCAATACAATGAGCAGTTCTTC
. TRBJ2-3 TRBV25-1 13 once CASRTKLTDTQYF TGTGCCAGCAGGACGAAACTCACAGATACGCAGTATTTT
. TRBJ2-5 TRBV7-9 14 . CASSLVGGEETQYF TGTGCCAGCAGCTTAGTAGGGGGGGAAGAGACCCAGTACTTC
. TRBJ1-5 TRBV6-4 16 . CASSEDSKYSNQPQHF TGTGCCAGCAGTGAGGACAGTAAATATAGCAATCAGCCCCAGCATTTT
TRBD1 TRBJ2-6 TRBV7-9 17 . CASSPPPGQGPPNVLTF TGTGCCAGCAGCCCCCCCCCGGGACAGGGCCCCCCGAACGTCCTGACTTTC
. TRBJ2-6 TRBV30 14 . CAWSALGGANVLTF TGTGCCTGGAGTGCTTTGGGTGGGGCCAACGTCCTGACTTTC
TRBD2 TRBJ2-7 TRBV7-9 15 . CASSITSGRVYEQYF TGTGCCAGCAGCATAACTAGCGGGAGAGTCTACGAGCAGTACTTC
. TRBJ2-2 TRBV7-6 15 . CASSLGASNTGELFF TGTGCCAGCAGCTTAGGTGCCTCGAACACCGGGGAGCTGTTTTTT
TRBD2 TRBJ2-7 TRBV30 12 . CAAERERYEQYF TGTGCCGCCGAGCGGGAGCGGTACGAGCAGTACTTC
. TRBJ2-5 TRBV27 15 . CASSLRRARQETQYF TGTGCCAGCAGTTTAAGACGGGCACGACAAGAGACCCAGTACTTC
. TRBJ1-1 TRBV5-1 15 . CASSLDRAGNTEAFF TGCGCCAGCAGCTTGGACAGAGCGGGGAACACTGAAGCTTTCTTT
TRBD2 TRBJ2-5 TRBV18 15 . CASSPMTSGQETQYF TGTGCCAGCTCACCCATGACTAGCGGACAAGAGACCCAGTACTTC
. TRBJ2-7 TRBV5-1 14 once CASSGTPETYEQYF TGCGCCAGCAGCGGTACACCCGAAACCTACGAGCAGTACTTC
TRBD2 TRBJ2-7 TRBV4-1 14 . CASSPGGPKREQYF TGCGCCAGCAGCCCGGGGGGGCCTAAAAGGGAGCAGTACTTC
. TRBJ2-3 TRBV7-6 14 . CASSLVGGSDTQYF TGTGCCAGCAGCTTAGTCGGTGGCTCAGATACGCAGTATTTT
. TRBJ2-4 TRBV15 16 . CATSRDRSSAKNIQYF TGTGCCACCAGCAGAGATCGCTCCAGCGCCAAAAACATTCAGTACTTC
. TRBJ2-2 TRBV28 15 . CASSLARPNTGELFF TGTGCCAGCAGTTTAGCCAGACCGAACACCGGGGAGCTGTTTTTT
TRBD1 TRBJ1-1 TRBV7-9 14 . CASSSSQGSTEAFF TGTGCCAGCAGCTCATCACAGGGGAGCACTGAAGCTTTCTTT
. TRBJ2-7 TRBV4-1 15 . CASSQTVSGSYEQYF TGCGCCAGCAGCCAAACCGTCTCGGGTTCCTACGAGCAGTACTTC
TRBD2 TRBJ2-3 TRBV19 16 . CASTQRVAGGLGTQYF TGTGCCAGTACCCAGAGGGTAGCGGGAGGTCTGGGTACGCAGTATTTT
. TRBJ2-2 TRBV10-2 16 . CASSAVWQPNTGELFF TGCGCCAGCAGTGCAGTATGGCAACCGAACACCGGGGAGCTGTTTTTT
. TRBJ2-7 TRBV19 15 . CASSRIGDGGYEQYF TGTGCCAGTAGTCGAATCGGGGACGGGGGCTACGAGCAGTACTTC
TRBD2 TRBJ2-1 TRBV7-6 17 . CASSLLAGGIAYNEQFF TGTGCCAGCAGCTTATTAGCGGGAGGCATCGCCTACAATGAGCAGTTCTTC
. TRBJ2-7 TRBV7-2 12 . CASSLPTYEQYF TGTGCCAGCAGCTTACCCACCTACGAGCAGTACTTC
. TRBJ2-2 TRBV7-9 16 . CATHGGGQENTGELFF TGTGCCACCCATGGTGGGGGGCAGGAGAACACCGGGGAGCTGTTTTTT
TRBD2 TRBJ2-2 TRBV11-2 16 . CASSPRTSGGVGELFF TGTGCCAGCAGCCCGAGGACTAGCGGGGGGGTCGGGGAGCTGTTTTTT
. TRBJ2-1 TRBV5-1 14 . CASSFGSGADEQFF TGCGCCAGCAGCTTTGGATCGGGAGCGGATGAGCAGTTCTTC
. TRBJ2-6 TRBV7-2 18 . CASSIYGRLGSGANVLTF TGTGCCAGCAGCATATACGGCAGGCTAGGGTCTGGGGCCAACGTCCTGACTTTC
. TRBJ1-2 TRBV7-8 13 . CASSFFDSYGYTF TGTGCCAGCAGCTTCTTCGACAGCTATGGCTACACCTTC
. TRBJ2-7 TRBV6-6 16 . CASRPIQATPSYEQYF TGTGCCAGCAGACCTATTCAGGCTACCCCTTCCTACGAGCAGTACTTC
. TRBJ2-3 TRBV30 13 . CAWGRRFTDTQYF TGTGCCTGGGGCAGGAGGTTCACAGATACGCAGTATTTT
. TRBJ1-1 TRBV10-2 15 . CASSVPGFLNTEAFF TGCGCCAGCAGTGTTCCGGGGTTTTTGAACACTGAAGCTTTCTTT
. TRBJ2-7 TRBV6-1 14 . CASREAKGPYEQYF TGTGCCAGCAGGGAGGCGAAGGGTCCCTACGAGCAGTACTTC
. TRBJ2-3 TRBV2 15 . CASSESGHPTDTQYF TGTGCCAGCAGTGAATCTGGACATCCCACAGATACGCAGTATTTT